This is a list of T cell receptor beta chains from one sample in a study of vaccination effects on CD4 cells after COVID-19. Profiled with immunoSEQ multiplex PCR; TCRdb holds only in-frame clones, not every one. Altogether roughly 71,000 clones are present, 76% being singletons, with the ten largest covering 0.75% to 1%. These TCRs' antigens remain unknown. Sequences were derived from CD4+ T cells from PBMCs cultured with HCoV-OC43 spike peptides, sampled after COVID-19 vaccination. All receptors derive from a human donor who received a COVID-19 vaccine. Each CDR3 is given with its conserved first and last residue. A D gene is named only where the DNA matches it firmly. Expanded clones are given a class, and other clones once, few, many or no size at all.

CDR3 protein	CDR3 DNA	V gene	J gene	D gene	clone size
CATSGSGGADTQYF	TGTGCCACCAGTGGATCCGGGGGGGCGGATACGCAGTATTTT	TRBV24-1	TRBJ2-3	TRBD2	NA
CASSLGGMELTDTQYF	TGCGCCAGCAGCTTGGGGGGGATGGAACTCACAGATACGCAGTATTTT	TRBV5-1	TRBJ2-3	NA	NA
CASSASRGLLFF	TGTGCCAGTAGTGCGAGCCGGGGTTTACTGTTTTTT	TRBV19	TRBJ1-4	NA	NA
CASSPLRGEVNTEAFF	TGTGCCAGCAGCCCCTTGCGCGGAGAAGTGAACACTGAAGCTTTCTTT	TRBV4-2	TRBJ1-1	NA	few
CSVLELSRTGGEAFF	TGCAGCGTTTTGGAGTTGAGTCGGACAGGGGGCGAAGCTTTCTTT	TRBV29-1	TRBJ1-1	TRBD1	NA
CASSHTLGRLNTEAFF	TGTGCCAGCAGCCACACACTCGGACGGCTGAACACTGAAGCTTTCTTT	TRBV3-1/TRBV3-2	TRBJ1-1	NA	NA
CASRQENQPQHF	TGTGCCAGCCGACAGGAAAATCAGCCCCAGCATTTT	TRBV18	TRBJ1-5	NA	few
CASSTQTGGHNEQFF	TGTGCCAGCAGCACGCAAACCGGAGGTCACAATGAGCAGTTCTTC	TRBV14	TRBJ2-1	NA	NA
CASSQEGEGRGREQFF	TGTGCCAGCAGCCAAGAAGGGGAAGGCCGGGGTAGGGAGCAGTTCTTC	TRBV3-1/TRBV3-2	TRBJ2-1	NA	NA
CASSVGTGGRGYTF	TGTGCCAGCAGCGTCGGGACAGGGGGTCGTGGCTACACCTTC	TRBV5-4	TRBJ1-2	TRBD1	NA
CASRPGGARSGANVLTF	TGTGCCAGCAGGCCTGGCGGGGCCCGCTCTGGGGCCAACGTCCTGACTTTC	TRBV5-4	TRBJ2-6	NA	NA
CASSRKDRAETQYF	TGTGCCAGCAGCCGAAAAGACAGGGCCGAGACCCAGTACTTC	TRBV5-4	TRBJ2-5	TRBD1	once
CAWSGWGRSPGGANVLTF	TGTGCCTGGAGTGGTTGGGGGAGGTCCCCCGGGGGGGCCAACGTCCTGACTTTC	TRBV30	TRBJ2-6	NA	NA
CASSPQGGQPQHF	TGTGCCAGCAGTCCACAGGGGGGTCAGCCCCAGCATTTT	TRBV28	TRBJ1-5	TRBD1	few
CASSSGTRNTEAFF	TGTGCCAGCTCTTCCGGGACACGGAACACTGAAGCTTTCTTT	TRBV18	TRBJ1-1	NA	NA
CASSQGPLEGNEQFF	TGTGCCAGCAGCCAGGGACCATTGGAGGGCAATGAGCAGTTCTTC	TRBV3-1/TRBV3-2	TRBJ2-1	NA	NA
CASSNDRGSFGANYGYTF	TGTGCCAGCAGCAATGACAGGGGCTCCTTCGGGGCTAACTATGGCTACACCTTC	TRBV9	TRBJ1-2	TRBD1	NA
CASSERQNTEAFF	TGTGCCAGCAGTGAGAGACAGAACACTGAAGCTTTCTTT	TRBV25-1	TRBJ1-1	NA	NA
CASSPAKGTNTGELFF	TGTGCCAGCAGCCCCGCCAAAGGGACGAACACCGGGGAGCTGTTTTTT	TRBV7-2	TRBJ2-2	NA	NA
CAIKSISGANVLTF	TGTGCCATCAAGTCAATTTCTGGGGCCAACGTCCTGACTTTC	TRBV10-3	TRBJ2-6	NA	NA
CASRILNGNYGYTF	TGTGCCAGCAGAATCTTGAACGGTAACTATGGCTACACCTTC	TRBV2	TRBJ1-2	NA	NA
CASSQGAVDNEQFF	TGTGCCAGCAGCCAGGGGGCGGTAGACAATGAGCAGTTCTTC	TRBV3-1/TRBV3-2	TRBJ2-1	NA	NA
CSVESGANVLTF	TGCAGCGTTGAGTCTGGGGCCAACGTCCTGACTTTC	TRBV29-1	TRBJ2-6	NA	NA
CASTPAGAGTDTQYF	TGCGCCAGCACACCAGCGGGGGCTGGGACAGATACGCAGTATTTT	TRBV5-1	TRBJ2-3	TRBD2	once
CASSIAGQARGEKLFF	TGTGCCAGTAGTATAGCCGGCCAAGCTCGGGGTGAAAAACTGTTTTTT	TRBV19	TRBJ1-4	NA	NA
CASSHNRGGTNEKLFF	TGTGCCAGCAGCCACAATCGAGGGGGGACTAATGAAAAACTGTTTTTT	TRBV14	TRBJ1-4	NA	NA
CASTTAITDTQYF	TGTGCCAGCACTACAGCAATCACAGATACGCAGTATTTT	TRBV7-2	TRBJ2-3	NA	NA
CATSESGLYGYTF	TGTGCCACCAGTGAGTCAGGGCTGTATGGCTACACCTTC	TRBV24-1	TRBJ1-2	NA	NA
CATSDTGSGPEKLFF	TGTGCCACCAGTGATACTGGGTCCGGCCCTGAAAAACTGTTTTTT	TRBV24-1	TRBJ1-4	NA	NA
CASSLREDGYGYTF	TGTGCCAGCAGCCTTCGGGAGGACGGCTATGGCTACACCTTC	TRBV7-2	TRBJ1-2	NA	NA
CASSLPGGNTEAFF	TGTGCCAGCAGTTTACCGGGGGGGAACACTGAAGCTTTCTTT	TRBV28	TRBJ1-1	NA	NA
CASSRRGGEPQHF	TGTGCCAGCAGCCGTCGGGGAGGGGAGCCCCAGCATTTT	TRBV3-1/TRBV3-2	TRBJ1-5	NA	NA
CAAGGQETQYF	TGTGCCGCGGGGGGCCAAGAGACCCAGTACTTC	TRBV19	TRBJ2-5	TRBD2	NA
CASSEGSAGGRETQYF	TGTGCCAGCAGTGAAGGTTCGGCGGGGGGTAGAGAGACCCAGTACTTC	TRBV2	TRBJ2-5	TRBD2	NA
CASSILTGEDTQYF	TGTGCCAGTAGTATTTTGACAGGGGAGGATACGCAGTATTTT	TRBV19	TRBJ2-3	TRBD1	NA
CASTSLGAKNIQYF	TGTGCCAGCACATCCCTGGGAGCCAAAAACATTCAGTACTTC	TRBV27	TRBJ2-4	NA	NA
CASSPLSGANVLTF	TGTGCCAGCAGCCCTCTATCTGGGGCCAACGTCCTGACTTTC	TRBV7-8	TRBJ2-6	NA	NA
CASSFPNRASGNTIYF	TGTGCCAGCAGCTTCCCAAACAGGGCCTCTGGAAACACCATATATTTT	TRBV7-9	TRBJ1-3	NA	NA
CATSDFSSSRGVGETQYF	TGTGCCACCAGTGATTTCTCCTCGTCCAGGGGTGTTGGAGAGACCCAGTACTTC	TRBV24-1	TRBJ2-5	NA	NA
CASSEERGGTKNIQYF	TGTGCCAGCAGTGAGGAGAGGGGCGGGACCAAAAACATTCAGTACTTC	TRBV2	TRBJ2-4	NA	NA
CATSARPDSLSTDTQYF	TGTGCCACCAGTGCCCGACCCGACTCCCTAAGCACAGATACGCAGTATTTT	TRBV24-1	TRBJ2-3	NA	NA
CASMSGWGGELFF	TGTGCCAGCATGTCGGGCTGGGGCGGGGAGCTGTTTTTT	TRBV25-1	TRBJ2-2	NA	NA
CASSPGTGHPGYTF	TGTGCCAGCTCACCGGGGACGGGGCACCCGGGCTACACCTTC	TRBV18	TRBJ1-2	NA	NA
CASSPLAGGITSYNEQFF	TGCGCCAGCAGTCCCCTAGCGGGGGGGATTACCTCCTACAATGAGCAGTTCTTC	TRBV10-2	TRBJ2-1	TRBD2	NA
CASTGGQGVLGGYTF	TGTGCCAGTACCGGGGGTCAGGGAGTCCTTGGCGGCTACACCTTC	TRBV19	TRBJ1-2	NA	NA
CATSRGGGQRTEAFF	TGTGCCACCAGCAGAGGGGGGGGGCAGCGGACTGAAGCTTTCTTT	TRBV15	TRBJ1-1	NA	NA
CAISERQGRDTEAFF	TGTGCCATCAGTGAGAGACAGGGTCGAGACACTGAAGCTTTCTTT	TRBV10-3	TRBJ1-1	TRBD1	NA
CASSQEGGRPWGYTF	TGCGCCAGCAGCCAAGAAGGCGGGCGCCCCTGGGGCTACACCTTC	TRBV4-1	TRBJ1-2	NA	NA
CASSYLSTAYGYTF	TGTGCCAGCAGTTACTTGAGCACCGCCTATGGCTACACCTTC	TRBV6-5	TRBJ1-2	NA	NA
CASSFGSTDTQYF	TGTGCCAGCAGCTTTGGGAGCACAGATACGCAGTATTTT	TRBV7-2	TRBJ2-3	NA	NA